A single sample is the source of the 13 T cell receptor beta chains below, sequenced in a study of blood T cell repertoires in COVID-19. The protocol was immunoSEQ multiplex PCR, while the TCRdb copy is restricted to in-frame clones and leaves out a portion. The data show under 150,000 clones, with over 75% seen just once and approximately 3% held by the top ten. Sample: peripheral blood. All receptors come from a woman in her sixties with active COVID-19.

This clone was observed once. CDR3 bases: TGTGCCAGTAGTTTGAACCTGGCTCAAGAGACCCAGTACTTC. Its translation is CASSLNLAQETQYF. The rearrangement joins TRBV19 to TRBJ2-5; D ambiguous. This CDR3 region has 14 residues. The V end lost 5 bases, the J end lost 2 bases, and 12 bases lay between the germline ends. The germline V gene encodes CDR1 LNHDA and CDR2 SQIVND (reference sequence). Together with reference TRBV19 and TRBJ2-5, the CDR3 gives the full variable domain: DGGITQSPKYLFRKEGQNVTLSCEQNLNHDAMYWYRQDPGQGLRLIYYSQIVNDFQKGDIAEGYSVSREKKESFPLTVTSAQKNPTAFYLCASSLNLAQETQYFGPGTRLLVL.

The V gene is TRBV6-5, the J gene TRBJ2-7; 8 bases align to TRBD1. J lost 3 bases, V lost 5 bases, and 6 bases had no gene match. Germline V gene data show CDR1 as MNHEY and CDR2 as SVGAGI. The CDR3 is 14 amino acids. In nucleotides, the CDR3 is TGTGCCAGCAGTCCTACCAGGGGGCACTACGAGCAGTACTTC. This codes for CASSPTRGHYEQYF.

The chain combines TRBV28 with TRBJ2-1; TRBD1 matches 8 bases. The germline gives CDR1 MDHEN, CDR2 SYDVKM. The CDR3 has 14 amino acids. The J segment lost 4 bases and the V segment lost 6 bases, leaving 5 bases of the junction unmatched. CDR3 region: CASSFGQGYNEQFF. CDR3 in DNA: TGTGCCAGCAGCTTCGGACAGGGATACAATGAGCAGTTCTTC.

The rearrangement uses TRBV5-1 and TRBJ2-2; D is unresolved. V was pared by 7 bases and J by 0 bases, with 16 bases between. The CDR3 spans 16 residues. Germline V gene sequence: CDR1 SGHRS, CDR2 YFSETQ. Here the CDR3 DNA reads TGCGCCAGCTCCTTCGACGGGTATCCGAACACCGGGGAGCTGTTTTTT. This sequence encodes CASSFDGYPNTGELFF.

The J gene is TRBJ2-1, the V gene TRBV16; possible D gene TRBD2, 6 bases. V lost 2 bases and J 8 bases, leaving 16 bases between the germline ends. Germline lookup yields CDR1 KGHSY and CDR2 FQNENV. This CDR3 has 15 residues. The CDR3 sequence is CASSQLAGPKDEQFF. CDR3 bases: TGTGCCAGCAGCCAACTGGCGGGGCCAAAGGATGAGCAGTTCTTC. Together with reference TRBV16 and TRBJ2-1, the CDR3 gives the full variable domain: GEEVAQTPKHLVRGEGQKAKLYCAPIKGHSYVFWYQQVLKNEFKFLISFQNENVFDETGMPKERFSAKCLPNSPCSLEIQATKLEDSAVYFCASSQLAGPKDEQFFGPGTRLTVL.

V is TRBV7-8 and J is TRBJ2-2; 9 positions match TRBD2. Germline CDR1 SGHVS, CDR2 FQNEAQ. The CDR3 extends over 16 amino acids. Trimming cost V 0 bases and J 4 bases; bases outside gene matches: 3. The DNA of the CDR3 is TGTGCCAGCAGCTTAGCGAGCGGGGGGACCACCGGGGAGCTGTTTTTT. Translating gives CASSLASGGTTGELFF.

This chain uses TRBV10-3 with TRBJ2-3; D is unclear. The germline V gene has CDR1 ENHRY and CDR2 SYGVKD. Deletions cut 9 bases from V and 1 base from J, with 17 bases between. The CDR3 sequence is 15 residues long. The chain's CDR3 is CAISGTVTGTDTQYF. CDR3 bases: TGTGCCATTTCTGGTACTGTTACGGGCACAGATACGCAGTATTTT.

The chain carries TRBV6-2 or TRBV6-3 and TRBJ2-3; D call uncertain. Germline CDR1 is MNHEY and CDR2 is SVGEGT. The CDR3 consists of 14 residues. V lost 3 bases, J lost 2 bases, and 9 bases lay in between. In DNA, the CDR3 is TGTGCCAGCAGTTATCTAGTCGACACAGATACGCAGTATTTT. This sequence encodes CASSYLVDTDTQYF.

The chain recombines TRBV18 with TRBJ2-7, with D perhaps TRBD2 (6 bases). The germline V and J ends were trimmed by 5 bases and 3 bases, with 20 bases remaining between them. The CDR3 length is 16 residues. The germline gives CDR1 KGHSH, CDR2 LQKENI. The chain's CDR3 is CASSKVTGRGDYEQYF. In DNA, the CDR3 is TGTGCCAGCTCAAAGGTTACAGGTCGCGGGGACTACGAGCAGTACTTC.

This clone has only a few counts. The chain employs TRBV20-1 and TRBJ1-5; 7 bases map to TRBD1. Germline trimming cut 3 bases from V and 0 bases from J; bases unmatched to any gene: 11. CDR1 DFQATT and CDR2 SNEGSKA come from the germline V gene (reference sequence). The CDR3 has 17 amino acids. The CDR3 DNA reads as TGCAGTGCTAGTCCTAGGGGGCACTTTCATAGCAATCAGCCCCAGCATTTT. Its translation: CSASPRGHFHSNQPQHF.

V usage is TRBV5-6 and J usage is TRBJ1-1; D not certain. This CDR3 is 14 amino acids long. CDR1 SGHDT and CDR2 YYEEEE come from the germline V gene. Deletions cut 3 bases from V and 6 bases from J, with 15 bases between. CDR3 protein: CASSWRAASAEAFF. In DNA, the CDR3 is TGTGCCAGCAGCTGGAGGGCCGCGAGCGCTGAAGCTTTCTTT.

J is TRBJ2-3 and V is TRBV6-5, with 8 nucleotides matching TRBD2. V lost 4 bases to trimming and J lost 8 bases; unmatched junction nucleotides: 8. The V gene's germline CDR1 is MNHEY and CDR2 SVGAGI. This CDR3 is built from 14 residues. The CDR3 protein is CASSLGGGRRTQYF. The CDR3 DNA reads TGTGCCAGCAGTTTGGGGGGCGGGAGGCGTACGCAGTATTTT.

The gene calls are TRBV19 and TRBJ2-1; 10 bases are a match to TRBD2. CDR1 and CDR2 (germline): LNHDA, SQIVND (reference sequence). The CDR3 is 17 residues long. V trimming: 0 bases; J trimming: 3 bases; junction bases outside the gene matches: 5. CDR3 amino acids: CASSIDSRLAGYNEQFF. The CDR3 DNA is TGTGCCAGTAGTATAGATTCCAGACTAGCGGGCTACAATGAGCAGTTCTTC.